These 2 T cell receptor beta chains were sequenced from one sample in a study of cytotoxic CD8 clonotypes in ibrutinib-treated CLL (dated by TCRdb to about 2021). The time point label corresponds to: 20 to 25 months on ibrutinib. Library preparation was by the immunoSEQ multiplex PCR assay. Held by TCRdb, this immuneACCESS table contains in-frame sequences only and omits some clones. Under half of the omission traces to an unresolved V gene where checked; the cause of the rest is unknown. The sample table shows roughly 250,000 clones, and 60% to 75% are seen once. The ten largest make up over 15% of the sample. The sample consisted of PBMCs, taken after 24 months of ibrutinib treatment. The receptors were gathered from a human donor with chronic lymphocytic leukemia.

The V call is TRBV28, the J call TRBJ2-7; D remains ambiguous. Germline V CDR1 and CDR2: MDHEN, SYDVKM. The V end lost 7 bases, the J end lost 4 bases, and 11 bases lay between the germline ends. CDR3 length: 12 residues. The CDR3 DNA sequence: TGTGCCAGCATAAGTAGGGTTTACGAGCAGTACTTC. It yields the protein CASISRVYEQYF.

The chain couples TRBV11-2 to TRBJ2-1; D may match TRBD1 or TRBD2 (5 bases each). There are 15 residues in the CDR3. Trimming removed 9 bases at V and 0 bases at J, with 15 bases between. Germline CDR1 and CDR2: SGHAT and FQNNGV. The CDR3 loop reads CASKFRGASYNEQFF. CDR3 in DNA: TGTGCCAGTAAATTCCGGGGCGCCTCCTACAATGAGCAGTTCTTC.